Ten or more counts support the clone carrying this T cell receptor beta chain. The antigen is not known. This specimen belongs to a study of regulatory T cells in long-lasting Graves disease. Study-wide findings and caveats: Persistent disease exhibited a predilection for TRBV28, TRBJ1-2 and TRBJ2-5. Having only a small sample size may have limited accuracy.

Time point of the sample: newly diagnosed GD, antithyroid drugs for less than 3 months. The TCR library was made from RNA that had been extracted from PBMCs in TRIzol. Trimming took 0 bases from V and 0 from J; bases not matched to a gene: 6. Germline loops: CDR1 LGHDT, CDR2 YNNKEL (reference sequence). The CDR3 has 17 amino acids. Construction of the TCR beta libraries employed iRepertoire HTBI primers in conjunction with Arm-PCR of CDR3 regions. TCRdb ran MiXCR on the multiplex PCR reads and lists one entry per CDR3 protein. The table shows hundreds of thousands of distinct CDR3 sequences, with roughly 13% occurring only once. This sample was also put to use in a study of T cells in Graves' hyperthyroidism and ophthalmopathy. That report notes: From stable hyperthyroidism, ophthalmopathy was separated by a 13 V-J model.

Specimen: peripheral blood mononuclear cells (PBMCs), collected at new diagnosis, from a patient treated with antithyroid drugs. The clonotype was recovered from a man aged 25 to 40 with Graves disease. The chain recombines TRBV3-1 with TRBJ2-3, with 7 bases fitting TRBD2. CDR3 protein: CASSQDRSGSSTDTQYF. In DNA, the CDR3 is TGTGCCAGCAGCCAAGATCGTAGCGGGTCCAGCACAGATACGCAGTATTTT.